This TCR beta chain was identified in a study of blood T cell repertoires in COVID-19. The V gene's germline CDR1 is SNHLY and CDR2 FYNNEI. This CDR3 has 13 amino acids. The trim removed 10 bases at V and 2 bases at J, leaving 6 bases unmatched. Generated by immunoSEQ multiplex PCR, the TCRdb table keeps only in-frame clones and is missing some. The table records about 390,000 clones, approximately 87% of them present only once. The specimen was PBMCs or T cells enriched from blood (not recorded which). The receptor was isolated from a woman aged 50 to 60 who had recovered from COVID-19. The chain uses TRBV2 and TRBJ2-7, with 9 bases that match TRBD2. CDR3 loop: CATAGGATYEQYF. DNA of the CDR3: TGTGCCACCGCGGGGGGGGCTACCTACGAGCAGTACTTC.